Listed here is a single TCR beta chain. This clonotype was recorded many times. What antigen it recognizes has not been identified. No quality values exist for individual bases; no much larger clone is one base distant. The germline V gene encodes CDR1 LGHDT and CDR2 YNNKEL (reference sequence). Measured from the cysteine to the phenylalanine, the CDR3 is 16 residues long. The CDR3 DNA has 48 bases and is translated from base 1. The germline ends are 13 bases apart after V is trimmed by 0 bases and J by 5 bases. Every donor was a healthy Caucasian. Miltenyi CD45RO+ enrichment and human naive T-cell isolation kits were used to isolate memory (CD45RO+) and naive T cells from PBMC. The receptor library was made with 5' RACE. TCRdb shows the sequencer as Illumina HiSeq 2000. A universal primer binding site was added through template switching, and the final cDNA carried a unique molecular identifier so that TCR cDNA molecules could be counted accurately. Specific primers in the conserved constant-segment region were used to synthesize first-strand cDNA for the TCR alpha and beta chains. To control for contamination, each cDNA library was double barcoded with a SMART-Mk sample barcode plus Illumina barcodes. TruSeq adapter sequences along with Illumina sample barcodes were introduced in two successive PCR steps. Sequencing of the TCR alpha and beta cDNA libraries was done on the Illumina HiSeq platform using custom primers. Per the authors' processing: MiGEC was used to process raw reads and extract unique molecular identifiers, and MiXCR was used to find CDR3 positions. Recombination models were inferred per individual with the repgenHMM and IGoR tools using an EM algorithm. The tcR package in R was used for shared clonotype analysis, with sharing normalized by the product of cloneset sizes. To study raw recombination free of thymic and clonal selection effects, out-of-frame nonproductive sequences were analyzed. Clones were called with MiXCR by TCRdb after fastp trimmed the public reads at Q25, and only in-frame beta chains were retained. Every CDR3 protein is listed once, alongside the most common genes and DNA of its rows. The V and J calls and clone size come from TCRdb's table, not from the authors' own analysis. The sample includes about 220,000 distinct CDR3 sequences, with approximately 9% observed a single time. The ten top clones hold about 5.2% of the sample.

This specimen comes from a study of identical twins (dated by TCRdb to the mid-2010s). About the study as a whole: To test whether fetal clonotypes persist, this study deep-sequenced TCR alpha and beta repertoires from monozygotic twins, from unrelated adults of various ages, and from cord blood. To rule out contamination, replicate twin experiments were performed at different times with different library preparation protocols. Overall study results and their limits: Out-of-frame TCR alpha sequences shared between twins showed an excess of low generation-probability sequences compared with coincidental sharing between unrelated individuals. Fewer insertions were carried by abundant cord blood beta clonotypes, a similar but weaker trend appeared in young adult naive repertoires, and no such trend appeared in memory repertoires. The excess sharing between twins in beta out-of-frame sequences was weaker because fewer shared sequences reduced the signal-to-noise ratio. Invariant T cells such as MAIT and iNKT could partly confound zero-insertion analyses, although diverse VJ usage argued against such confounding for most clonotypes. Conclusions relied on cross-sectional statistical analysis, since the same donors could not be followed over many years. In monozygotic twins, out-of-frame TCR alpha sharing was systematically underestimated by recombination models, although the models agreed with sharing between unrelated individuals.

This receptor chain uses TRBV3-1 and TRBJ2-2; matching of 5 bases hints at TRBD1 as the D gene. This receptor was taken from a woman younger than 30 in good health. What was sequenced was memory (CD45RO+) T cells sorted from blood. Read against the paper, the sample's cell subset or site label means: CD45RO+ enriched T cells. The DNA sequence follows: TGTGCCAGCAGCCAAGAAGGGGCTAGGGTGACCGGGGAGCTGTTTTTT. This codes for CASSQEGARVTGELFF.